A selection of T cell receptor beta chains follows, all from one sample in a study of blood T cells in healthy people across ages. Via MiXCR, TCRdb re-called the 5' RACE reads, giving one row per CDR3 protein. The sample consists of 650,000 to 900,000 distinct CDR3 sequences, about 59% of them appearing once. The specimen was blood. The receptor set was obtained from a man in his thirties or forties in good health. The CDR3 runs from the conserved cysteine through the conserved F or W. Each record gives: clone size, J gene, V gene, D gene, CDR3 protein, CDR3 DNA. The D gene is left open where the match is weak. Clone size is stated in some rows and not others, as once, few, many or a class when expanded.

abundance: .; j_gene: TRBJ2-5; v_gene: TRBV9; d_gene: TRBD2; CDR3aa: CASSIGLAGGEKTQYF; CDR3nt: TGTGCCAGCAGCATTGGACTAGCGGGGGGCGAGAAGACCCAGTACTTC
abundance: few; j_gene: TRBJ1-2; v_gene: TRBV4-2; d_gene: TRBD1; CDR3aa: CASSQDIQVGRGLPRYGYTF; CDR3nt: TGTGCCAGCAGCCAAGATATTCAGGTCGGGAGGGGGCTTCCTCGCTATGGCTACACCTTC
abundance: .; j_gene: TRBJ2-7; v_gene: TRBV5-5; d_gene: .; CDR3aa: CASSPTNTRYEQYF; CDR3nt: TGTGCCAGCAGCCCCACGAACACAAGATACGAGCAGTACTTC
abundance: once; j_gene: TRBJ2-7; v_gene: TRBV6-6; d_gene: .; CDR3aa: CASGTQGDEQYF; CDR3nt: TGCGCCAGCGGGACACAGGGAGACGAGCAGTACTTC
abundance: .; j_gene: TRBJ2-5; v_gene: TRBV10-3; d_gene: .; CDR3aa: CAISEEGRLMETQYF; CDR3nt: TGTGCCATCAGTGAGGAGGGCAGACTAATGGAGACCCAGTACTTC
abundance: .; j_gene: TRBJ2-1; v_gene: TRBV20-1; d_gene: .; CDR3aa: CSARAGDRYEQFF; CDR3nt: TGCAGTGCTAGGGCAGGGGACCGCTACGAGCAGTTCTTC
abundance: .; j_gene: TRBJ2-3; v_gene: TRBV6-2/TRBV6-3; d_gene: .; CDR3aa: CASITLQDRDTQYF; CDR3nt: TGTGCCAGCATTACCCTCCAGGATAGAGATACGCAGTATTTT
abundance: .; j_gene: TRBJ2-3; v_gene: TRBV3-1; d_gene: .; CDR3aa: CASGGGPTSTDTQYF; CDR3nt: TGTGCCAGCGGGGGGGGGCCCACTAGCACAGATACGCAGTATTTT
abundance: .; j_gene: TRBJ1-6; v_gene: TRBV30; d_gene: .; CDR3aa: CAWSLRGRKDSPLHF; CDR3nt: TGTGCCTGGAGCCTAAGGGGCAGGAAGGACTCACCCCTCCACTTT
abundance: .; j_gene: TRBJ2-5; v_gene: TRBV28; d_gene: TRBD1; CDR3aa: CASSFDMGQGYPRTQYF; CDR3nt: TGTGCCAGCAGTTTCGACATGGGACAGGGATACCCAAGAACCCAGTACTTC
abundance: .; j_gene: TRBJ2-7; v_gene: TRBV28; d_gene: .; CDR3aa: CASRLIDRSNEQYF; CDR3nt: TGTGCCAGCAGATTAATTGACAGGTCCAACGAGCAGTACTTC
abundance: .; j_gene: TRBJ2-1; v_gene: TRBV5-1; d_gene: TRBD1; CDR3aa: CASSLKGDRYYNEQFF; CDR3nt: TGCGCCAGCAGCTTGAAGGGGGACAGATACTACAATGAGCAGTTCTTC
abundance: once; j_gene: TRBJ1-2; v_gene: TRBV29-1; d_gene: .; CDR3aa: CSVEGKGWYNYGYTF; CDR3nt: TGCAGCGTTGAAGGAAAAGGGTGGTATAACTATGGCTACACCTTC
abundance: .; j_gene: TRBJ2-3; v_gene: TRBV3-1; d_gene: TRBD2; CDR3aa: CASSQSSSGDTQYF; CDR3nt: TGTGCCAGCAGCCAAAGTTCTAGCGGGGATACGCAGTATTTT
abundance: .; j_gene: TRBJ2-5; v_gene: TRBV28; d_gene: .; CDR3aa: CASSPPAGIQETQYF; CDR3nt: TGTGCCAGCAGCCCCCCCGCGGGGATACAAGAGACCCAGTACTTC
abundance: .; j_gene: TRBJ2-1; v_gene: TRBV18; d_gene: .; CDR3aa: CASSPGQPPNNEQFF; CDR3nt: TGTGCCAGCTCACCCGGACAGCCGCCTAACAATGAGCAGTTCTTC
abundance: .; j_gene: TRBJ2-7; v_gene: TRBV6-6; d_gene: .; CDR3aa: CASSYSGPSEYF; CDR3nt: TGTGCCAGCAGTTACTCTGGACCCTCTGAGTACTTC
abundance: few; j_gene: TRBJ1-5; v_gene: TRBV24-1; d_gene: .; CDR3aa: CATSPRGRNQPQHF; CDR3nt: TGTGCCACCAGTCCTCGAGGACGCAATCAGCCCCAGCATTTT
abundance: .; j_gene: TRBJ2-1; v_gene: TRBV15; d_gene: .; CDR3aa: CATSSRPGPNYNEQFF; CDR3nt: TGTGCCACCAGCAGTCGACCGGGACCCAACTACAATGAGCAGTTCTTC
abundance: .; j_gene: TRBJ1-2; v_gene: TRBV29-1; d_gene: .; CDR3aa: CSARSGDGGYTF; CDR3nt: TGCAGCGCCAGATCAGGGGATGGTGGCTACACCTTC
abundance: .; j_gene: TRBJ2-1; v_gene: TRBV20-1; d_gene: TRBD2; CDR3aa: CSAEPAAGGYEQFF; CDR3nt: TGCAGTGCTGAACCTGCCGCGGGGGGGTATGAGCAGTTCTTC
abundance: .; j_gene: TRBJ2-3; v_gene: TRBV7-3; d_gene: .; CDR3aa: CASSPGTAGDTQYF; CDR3nt: TGTGCCAGCAGCCCAGGGACGGCAGGGGATACGCAGTATTTT
abundance: .; j_gene: TRBJ2-3; v_gene: TRBV28; d_gene: TRBD1; CDR3aa: CASSAWTGVEDTQYF; CDR3nt: TGTGCCAGCAGTGCCTGGACAGGGGTTGAAGATACGCAGTATTTT
abundance: .; j_gene: TRBJ1-1; v_gene: TRBV5-1; d_gene: .; CDR3aa: CASSLATGLNTEAFF; CDR3nt: TGCGCCAGCAGCTTAGCGACAGGTTTGAACACTGAAGCTTTCTTT
abundance: many; j_gene: TRBJ2-3; v_gene: TRBV5-1; d_gene: TRBD2; CDR3aa: CASSSGTTYTDTQYF; CDR3nt: TGCGCCAGCAGCTCCGGGACTACCTACACAGATACGCAGTATTTT
abundance: .; j_gene: TRBJ1-6; v_gene: TRBV11-2; d_gene: .; CDR3aa: CASSLEGQGVNSPLHF; CDR3nt: TGTGCCAGCAGCTTAGAGGGGCAGGGAGTAAATTCACCCCTCCACTTT
abundance: few; j_gene: TRBJ2-1; v_gene: TRBV27; d_gene: TRBD2; CDR3aa: CASSLASGNEQFF; CDR3nt: TGTGCCAGCAGTTTGGCTAGCGGCAATGAGCAGTTCTTC
abundance: .; j_gene: TRBJ2-7; v_gene: TRBV5-1; d_gene: TRBD1; CDR3aa: CASSTGDRGMHEQYF; CDR3nt: TGCGCCAGCAGCACGGGAGACAGGGGGATGCACGAGCAGTACTTC
abundance: .; j_gene: TRBJ1-1; v_gene: TRBV20-1; d_gene: TRBD1; CDR3aa: CSARDRGIGGLNTEAFF; CDR3nt: TGCAGTGCTAGAGATCGAGGGATAGGGGGCTTGAACACTGAAGCTTTCTTT
abundance: .; j_gene: TRBJ2-5; v_gene: TRBV11-2; d_gene: .; CDR3aa: CASSGGSGETQYF; CDR3nt: TGTGCCAGCAGCGGGGGCTCTGGGGAGACCCAGTACTTC
abundance: .; j_gene: TRBJ2-7; v_gene: TRBV7-3; d_gene: .; CDR3aa: CASSPVLGQDEQYF; CDR3nt: TGTGCCAGCAGCCCCGTTCTGGGGCAGGACGAGCAGTACTTC
abundance: once; j_gene: TRBJ2-3; v_gene: TRBV7-2; d_gene: .; CDR3aa: CASSTNTFTDTQYF; CDR3nt: TGTGCCAGCAGCACTAACACATTCACAGATACGCAGTATTTT
abundance: .; j_gene: TRBJ2-3; v_gene: TRBV27; d_gene: TRBD2; CDR3aa: CASSSWTSGGPDTQYF; CDR3nt: TGTGCCAGCAGTTCCTGGACTAGCGGGGGGCCAGATACGCAGTATTTT
abundance: .; j_gene: TRBJ2-5; v_gene: TRBV20-1; d_gene: .; CDR3aa: CSAGGGFQETQYF; CDR3nt: TGCAGTGCAGGGGGAGGGTTCCAAGAGACCCAGTACTTC
abundance: many; j_gene: TRBJ1-5; v_gene: TRBV4-3; d_gene: .; CDR3aa: CASSPEEVSQPQHF; CDR3nt: TGCGCCAGCAGCCCAGAGGAAGTTAGTCAGCCCCAGCATTTT
abundance: .; j_gene: TRBJ2-7; v_gene: TRBV7-9; d_gene: .; CDR3aa: CASSLKTDSYEQYF; CDR3nt: TGTGCCAGCAGCTTAAAGACGGATTCCTACGAGCAGTACTTC
abundance: few; j_gene: TRBJ2-7; v_gene: TRBV5-1; d_gene: .; CDR3aa: CASSLDGIYEQYF; CDR3nt: TGCGCCAGCAGCTTGGATGGCATCTACGAGCAGTACTTC
abundance: .; j_gene: TRBJ2-7; v_gene: TRBV4-3; d_gene: .; CDR3aa: CASSQVVGYEQYF; CDR3nt: TGCGCCAGCAGCCAAGTCGTGGGCTACGAGCAGTACTTC
abundance: .; j_gene: TRBJ2-7; v_gene: TRBV6-2/TRBV6-3; d_gene: TRBD1; CDR3aa: CASSTGTAYEQYF; CDR3nt: TGTGCCAGCAGTACCGGGACAGCCTACGAGCAGTACTTC
abundance: .; j_gene: TRBJ2-7; v_gene: TRBV4-1; d_gene: .; CDR3aa: CASGNLGGEAYEQYF; CDR3nt: TGCGCCAGCGGAAACCTCGGAGGGGAGGCCTACGAGCAGTACTTC
abundance: .; j_gene: TRBJ1-6; v_gene: TRBV14; d_gene: TRBD1; CDR3aa: CASSPIEPGQGAYNSPLHF; CDR3nt: TGTGCCAGCAGCCCGATCGAGCCGGGACAGGGGGCTTACAATTCACCCCTCCACTTT
abundance: .; j_gene: TRBJ2-3; v_gene: TRBV27; d_gene: .; CDR3aa: CASSVTGTGTDTQYF; CDR3nt: TGTGCCAGCAGTGTCACCGGGACTGGCACAGATACGCAGTATTTT
abundance: few; j_gene: TRBJ2-5; v_gene: TRBV7-2; d_gene: TRBD1; CDR3aa: CASQTGTGAETQYF; CDR3nt: TGTGCCAGCCAAACCGGGACAGGGGCAGAGACCCAGTACTTC
abundance: many; j_gene: TRBJ1-4; v_gene: TRBV7-9; d_gene: .; CDR3aa: CASSRDTTTNEKLFF; CDR3nt: TGTGCCAGCAGTCGGGACACCACAACTAATGAAAAACTGTTTTTT
abundance: .; j_gene: TRBJ2-5; v_gene: TRBV7-2; d_gene: TRBD2; CDR3aa: CASSHSGGHGETQYF; CDR3nt: TGTGCCAGCAGCCATAGCGGGGGGCACGGGGAGACCCAGTACTTC
abundance: .; j_gene: TRBJ1-1; v_gene: TRBV6-1; d_gene: .; CDR3aa: CASRKGMNTEAFF; CDR3nt: TGTGCCAGCAGGAAGGGGATGAACACTGAAGCTTTCTTT
abundance: .; j_gene: TRBJ2-7; v_gene: TRBV20-1; d_gene: .; CDR3aa: CSARSAGLNEQYF; CDR3nt: TGCAGTGCTAGGTCAGCGGGCTTGAACGAGCAGTACTTC
abundance: .; j_gene: TRBJ2-7; v_gene: TRBV20-1; d_gene: .; CDR3aa: CSARDMGEAKSEQYF; CDR3nt: TGCAGTGCTAGAGATATGGGAGAAGCTAAGTCCGAGCAGTACTTC
abundance: .; j_gene: TRBJ2-1; v_gene: TRBV24-1; d_gene: TRBD2; CDR3aa: CATRPSGGAGNEQFF; CDR3nt: TGTGCCACCAGACCTAGCGGGGGGGCGGGGAATGAGCAGTTCTTC
abundance: .; j_gene: TRBJ2-7; v_gene: TRBV20-1; d_gene: .; CDR3aa: CSATADKLTYEQYF; CDR3nt: TGCAGTGCAACCGCTGATAAACTTACCTACGAGCAGTACTTC
abundance: once; j_gene: TRBJ2-5; v_gene: TRBV9; d_gene: TRBD2; CDR3aa: CASSVSGIQETQYF; CDR3nt: TGTGCCAGCAGCGTTAGCGGGATCCAAGAGACCCAGTACTTC